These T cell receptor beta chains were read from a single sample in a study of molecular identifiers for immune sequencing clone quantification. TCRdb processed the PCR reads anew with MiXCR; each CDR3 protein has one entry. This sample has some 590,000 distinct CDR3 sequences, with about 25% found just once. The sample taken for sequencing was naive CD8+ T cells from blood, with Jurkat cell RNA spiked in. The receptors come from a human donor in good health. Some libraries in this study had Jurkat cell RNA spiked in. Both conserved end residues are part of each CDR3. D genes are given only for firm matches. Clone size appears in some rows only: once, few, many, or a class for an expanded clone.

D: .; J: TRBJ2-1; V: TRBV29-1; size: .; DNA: TGCAGCGTTGAGGCTACGGGGTCCTACAATGAGCAGTTCTTC; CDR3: CSVEATGSYNEQFF
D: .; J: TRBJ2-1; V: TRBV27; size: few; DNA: TGTGCCAGCAGTTTGCTCCCCTTTCCCTCCGGCAATGAGCAGTTCTTC; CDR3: CASSLLPFPSGNEQFF
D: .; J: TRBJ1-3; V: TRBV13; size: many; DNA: TGTGCCAGCAGCGAGGGAGTAAACACCATATATTTT; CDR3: CASSEGVNTIYF
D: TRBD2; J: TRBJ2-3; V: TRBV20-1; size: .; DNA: TGCAGTGCTAGAGTAATGGGACTAGCGGGGCCTACACCCACAGATACGCAGTATTTT; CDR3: CSARVMGLAGPTPTDTQYF
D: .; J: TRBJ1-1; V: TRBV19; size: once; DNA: TGTGCCAGTAGTATTGGGACTCGCTCCTTTAGTACTGAAGCTTTCTTT; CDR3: CASSIGTRSFSTEAFF
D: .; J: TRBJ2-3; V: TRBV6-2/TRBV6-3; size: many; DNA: TGTGCCAGCAGTTACTCCCGGACAATCCCTCCAGATACGCAGTATTTT; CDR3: CASSYSRTIPPDTQYF
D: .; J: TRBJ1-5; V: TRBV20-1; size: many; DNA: TGCAGTGCGGGGGTGGATCAGCCCCAGCATTTT; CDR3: CSAGVDQPQHF
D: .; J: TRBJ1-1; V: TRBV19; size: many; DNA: TGTGCCAGTAGTATCATCCGGGGGTTGGACACTGAAGCTTTCTTT; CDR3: CASSIIRGLDTEAFF
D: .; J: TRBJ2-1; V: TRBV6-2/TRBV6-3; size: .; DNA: TGTGCCAGCAGTTACTCGGGGCGGGGTAATGAGCAGTTCTTC; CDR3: CASSYSGRGNEQFF
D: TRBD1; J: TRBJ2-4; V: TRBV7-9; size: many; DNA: TGTGCCAGCAGCGGCCGACAGGGAAACATTCAGTACTTC; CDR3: CASSGRQGNIQYF
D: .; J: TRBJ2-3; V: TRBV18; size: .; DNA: TGTGCCAGCTCACCAGAAGGCCCAGATACGCAGTATTTT; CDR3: CASSPEGPDTQYF
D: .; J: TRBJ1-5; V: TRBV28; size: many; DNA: TGTGCCAGCAGCTTGAGGGGAGTTTTAGAACTCCCCGACCAGCATAGCAATCAGCCCCAGCATTTT; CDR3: CASSLRGVLELPDQHSNQPQHF
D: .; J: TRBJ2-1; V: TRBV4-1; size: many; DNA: TGCGCCAGCAGCCAAATGCCCCTGACTGAACCCCGACTGTCGGAGCAGTTCTTC; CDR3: CASSQMPLTEPRLSEQFF
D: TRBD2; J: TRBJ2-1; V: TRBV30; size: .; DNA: TGTGCCTGGAGTGGGGGACTAGCGGGTAATAACTTCTACAATGAGCAGTTCTTC; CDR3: CAWSGGLAGNNFYNEQFF
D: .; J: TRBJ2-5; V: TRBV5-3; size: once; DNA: TGTGCCAGCAACCTTGGGGCGGGCAGACTATCTAGGGAGACCCAGTACTTC; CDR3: CASNLGAGRLSRETQYF
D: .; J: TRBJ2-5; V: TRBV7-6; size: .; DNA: TGTGCCAGCAGCTTAATAGCGTTGGGACCACAAGAGACCCAGTACTTC; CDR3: CASSLIALGPQETQYF
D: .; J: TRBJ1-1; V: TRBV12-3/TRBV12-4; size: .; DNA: TGTGCCAGCAGTTACCCCCAAGGGGAGAGTACTGAAGCTTTCTTT; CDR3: CASSYPQGESTEAFF
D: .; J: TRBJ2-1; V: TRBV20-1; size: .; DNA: TGCAGTGCTAGAGACCCAGTGTTGGGTCGTAGCTCCTACAATGAGCAGTTCTTC; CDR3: CSARDPVLGRSSYNEQFF
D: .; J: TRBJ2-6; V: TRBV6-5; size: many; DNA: TGTGCCAGCAGTTACCCCCAGAGGAACTCTGGGGCCAACGTCCTGACTTTC; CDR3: CASSYPQRNSGANVLTF
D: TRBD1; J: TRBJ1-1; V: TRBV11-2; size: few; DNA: TGTGCCAGCAGCTCATCCGGACAGGGCTGGACTGAAGCTTTCTTT; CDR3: CASSSSGQGWTEAFF
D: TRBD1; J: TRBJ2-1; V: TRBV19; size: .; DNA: TGTGCCAGTAGTAGCGCTCCCGGGACAGGGGTACACAATGAGCAGTTCTTC; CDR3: CASSSAPGTGVHNEQFF
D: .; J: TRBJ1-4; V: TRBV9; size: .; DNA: TGTGCCAGCAGCGACGCTCCGAATAAGGGGCTGGGTGAAAAACTGTTTTTT; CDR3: CASSDAPNKGLGEKLFF
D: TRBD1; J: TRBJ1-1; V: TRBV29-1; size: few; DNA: TGCAGCGTCGAAGGGGGCGGGAACACTGAAGCTTTCTTT; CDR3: CSVEGGGNTEAFF
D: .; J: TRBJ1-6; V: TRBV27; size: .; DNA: TGTGCCAGCAGGGTACTTGAGGGTGCGGGATCACCCCTCCACTTT; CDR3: CASRVLEGAGSPLHF
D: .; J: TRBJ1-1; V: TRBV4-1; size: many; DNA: TGCGCCAGCAGCCAAGAAGGTAGGGTTGAAGCTTTCTTT; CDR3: CASSQEGRVEAFF
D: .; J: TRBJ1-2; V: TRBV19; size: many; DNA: TGTGCCAGTAGTATTCGGCCAGCCCCGAACTATGGCTACACCTTC; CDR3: CASSIRPAPNYGYTF
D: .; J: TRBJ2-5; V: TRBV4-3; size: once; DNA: TGCGCCAGCAGCCAAGATACAGGGGAGACCCAGTACTTC; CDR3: CASSQDTGETQYF
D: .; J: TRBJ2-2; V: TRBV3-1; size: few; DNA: TGTGCCAGCAGCCAGGGGTCCCCAGCGGTGGGAAAAGCCGGGGAGCTGTTTTTT; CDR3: CASSQGSPAVGKAGELFF
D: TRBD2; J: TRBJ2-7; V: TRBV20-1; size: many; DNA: TGCAGTGCTAGAGACGGACTAGCGAGCTACGAGCAGTACTTC; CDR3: CSARDGLASYEQYF
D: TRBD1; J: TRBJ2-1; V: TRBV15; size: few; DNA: TGTGCCACCAGAGGACAGGGAAACAATGAGCAGTTCTTC; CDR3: CATRGQGNNEQFF
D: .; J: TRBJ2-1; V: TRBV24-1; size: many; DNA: TGTGCCACCAGTGATCTTCAAGATGAGCAGTTCTTC; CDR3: CATSDLQDEQFF
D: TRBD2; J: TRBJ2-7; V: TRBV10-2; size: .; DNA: TGCGCCAGCAGGGAGCCGACTAGCGACCACGAGCAGTACTTC; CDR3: CASREPTSDHEQYF
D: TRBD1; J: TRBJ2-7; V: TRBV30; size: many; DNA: TGTGCCTGGGGGACAGGGGGCTACGAGCAGTACTTC; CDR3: CAWGTGGYEQYF
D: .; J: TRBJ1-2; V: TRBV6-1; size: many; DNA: TGTGCCAGCAGTGAAGTACGGGGGACCTATGGCTACACCTTC; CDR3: CASSEVRGTYGYTF
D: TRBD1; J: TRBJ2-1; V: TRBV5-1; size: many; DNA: TGCGCCAGCAGCCAAACAGGGGGCGCATTCCATGAGCAGTTCTTC; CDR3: CASSQTGGAFHEQFF
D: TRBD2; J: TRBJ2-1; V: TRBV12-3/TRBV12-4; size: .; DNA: TGTGCCAGCAGTTTTTCGGGTAGCGGGAGCGGAAATGAGCAGTTCTTC; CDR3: CASSFSGSGSGNEQFF
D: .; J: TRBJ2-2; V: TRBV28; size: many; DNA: TGTGCCAGCAGTTTTTCGGGGATCGACACCGGGGAGCTGTTTTTT; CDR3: CASSFSGIDTGELFF
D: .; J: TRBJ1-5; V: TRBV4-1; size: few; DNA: TGCGCCAGCAGCCAAGATCCGCCACTCTCAGGGGGCAATCAGCCCCAGCATTTT; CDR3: CASSQDPPLSGGNQPQHF